Presented here are 18 T cell receptor beta chains from one specimen sequenced in a study of blood T cell repertoires in COVID-19. Generated by immunoSEQ multiplex PCR, the TCRdb table keeps only in-frame clones and is missing some. There are almost 85,000 clones in the sample; around 89% occur only once, and approximately 1.2% lies in the top ten. Material for sequencing was PBMCs or T cells enriched from blood (not recorded which). Receptors were obtained from a woman in her forties or fifties with acute COVID-19.

The chain uses TRBV2 and TRBJ2-7, with a weak D call TRBD2 (5 bases). Germline CDR1 reads SNHLY; CDR2 reads FYNNEI. The germline V and J ends were trimmed by 7 bases and 3 bases, with 10 bases remaining between them. This CDR3 spans 12 amino acids. The CDR3 bases are TGTGCCAGCACTGACCGGGACTACGAGCAGTACTTC. Translating gives CASTDRDYEQYF.

This chain uses TRBV3-1 (or the pseudogene TRBV3-2) with TRBJ2-1, with 7 bases lining up with TRBD2. J gave up 15 bases and V 1 base, and 12 bases lay outside the gene matches. Germline V CDR1 and CDR2: LGHDT, YNNKEL (reference sequence). The CDR3 is 14 residues long. CDR3 in amino acids: CASSQASSGTTPFF. In DNA, the CDR3 is TGTGCCAGCAGCCAAGCCTCCTCCGGGACTACACCGTTCTTC.

The chain employs TRBV7-2 and TRBJ1-1; 9 positions match TRBD1. The trim removed 1 base at V and 4 bases at J, leaving 1 base unmatched. CDR1 and CDR2 from the germline V gene are SGHTA and FQGNSA. The CDR3 contains 14 residues. This CDR3 reads CASSLGGQGTEAFF. The CDR3 DNA reads as TGTGCCAGCAGCTTAGGGGGACAGGGCACTGAAGCTTTCTTT.

This chain uses TRBV6-4 with TRBJ2-2, with 7 bases fitting TRBD1. The ends lost 5 bases at V and 5 bases at J; junction bases unmatched: 8. Germline V gene lookup returns CDR1 MRHNA and CDR2 SNTAGT. The CDR3 extends over 15 amino acids. The CDR3 protein is CASSSQGQGTGELFF. In nucleotides, the CDR3 is TGTGCCAGCAGTTCACAGGGGCAAGGAACCGGGGAGCTGTTTTTT.

This clone was observed once. This sequence joins TRBV21-1 and TRBJ1-2. TRBV21-1 counts as a pseudogene. The CDR3 runs to 15 residues. CDR3 coding DNA: TGTGCCAGCAGCAAAGCGGAGGGGCCGAACTATGGCTACACCTTC. Translation gives CASSKAEGPNYGYTF.

The CDR3 protein is CASSLDTGRVQETQYF. DNA of the CDR3: TGCGCCAGCAGCTTGGATACAGGAAGGGTCCAAGAGACCCAGTACTTC. The V call is TRBV5-1, the J call TRBJ2-5; the D gene is possibly TRBD1 (5 bases). Germline V gene data show CDR1 as SGHRS and CDR2 as YFSETQ. CDR3 length: 16 amino acids. V lost 0 bases and J lost 1, with 13 bases in between.

This chain connects TRBV19 to TRBJ1-1, with TRBD1 as a possible D gene (5 bases). The CDR3 is 15 amino acids. Germline assignment: CDR1 LNHDA and CDR2 SQIVND (reference sequence). V lost 7 bases, J lost 3 bases, and 18 bases lay in between. The CDR3 DNA follows: TGTGCCAGTAATCCTGGGTTGCGGGGGTACACTGAAGCTTTCTTT. It encodes CASNPGLRGYTEAFF.

The CDR3 region is CASSQASEQFF. CDR3 DNA: TGTGCCAGCAGCCAAGCGTCTGAGCAGTTCTTC. The rearrangement joins TRBV3-1 (or the pseudogene TRBV3-2) to TRBJ2-1; D gene unclear. The germline V and J ends were trimmed by 1 base and 9 bases, with 4 bases remaining between them. CDR3 length equals 11 residues. The germline CDR1 and CDR2 sequences are LGHDT and YNNKEL (reference sequence).

The CDR3 DNA follows: TGTGCCAGCCTAAGGACAGAGATGAACACTGAAGCTTTCTTT. Protein: CASLRTEMNTEAFF. V is TRBV18 and J is TRBJ1-1; D may be TRBD1 (6 bases). The CDR3 length is 14 residues. Trimming shortened V by 8 bases and J by 0 bases, and 13 bases separated the two germline ends. Germline V gene data show CDR1 as KGHSH and CDR2 as LQKENI.

This clone has just one count. The chain carries TRBV19 and TRBJ1-1, with 8 bases that match TRBD1. The CDR3 length is 14 residues. Trimming cost V 9 bases and J 0 bases; bases outside gene matches: 6. CDR1 and CDR2 (germline): LNHDA, SQIVND (reference sequence). The CDR3 DNA is TGTGCCAGCTCCCGGACAGGGTTGAACACTGAAGCTTTCTTT. Amino acid sequence: CASSRTGLNTEAFF.

This chain links TRBV21-1 with TRBJ2-1; the D call TRBD2 from the table was never checked on the DNA. TRBV21-1 corresponds to a pseudogene. The CDR3 is 15 amino acids. CDR3 in amino acids: CASSKKRFGYNEQFF. CDR3 sequence (DNA): TGTGCCAGCAGCAAAAAGAGGTTTGGCTACAATGAGCAGTTCTTC.

The chain has TRBV4-1 and TRBJ1-1, with a weak D call TRBD1 (5 bases). V lost 0 bases and J lost 7, with 9 bases in between. Germline CDR1 reads MGHRA; CDR2 reads YSYEKL. The CDR3 has 13 residues. CDR3 residues: CASSQDSGGEAFF. Here the CDR3 DNA reads TGCGCCAGCAGCCAAGATTCCGGGGGTGAAGCTTTCTTT.

This clone was seen a few times. This rearrangement joins TRBV14 to TRBJ1-4; a weak D match, TRBD1 (5 bases). Trimming stripped 4 bases from V and 3 bases from J, with 6 bases between. Per germline, CDR1 SGHDN and CDR2 FVKESK. The CDR3 has 13 residues. CDR3 loop: CASSRGANEKLFF. CDR3 nucleotides: TGTGCCAGCAGCCGGGGGGCTAATGAAAAACTGTTTTTT.

CDR3 bases: TGTGCCAGCAGCTGGAGACAGGAAGTTAACGGCTACACCTTC. It codes for CASSWRQEVNGYTF. V and J are TRBV7-2 and TRBJ1-2; D is perhaps TRBD1 (6 bases). The CDR3 loop spans 14 amino acids. Trimming stripped 4 bases from V and 8 bases from J, with 17 bases between. CDR1 and CDR2 (germline): SGHTA, FQGNSA.

The CDR3 nucleotides read TGTGCCTGGAGTCTAGCGGGAGGTGCCGAGCAGTACTTC. It encodes CAWSLAGGAEQYF. The chain has TRBV30 and TRBJ2-7; 11 bases agree with TRBD2. The V and J ends lost 2 bases and 6 bases, in that order; junction bases with no gene match: 3. The CDR3 covers 13 residues. Germline CDR1 GTSNPN, CDR2 SVGIG (reference sequence).

The chain employs TRBV2 and TRBJ2-5, with a weak D call TRBD1 (7 bases). V lost 5 bases and J 2 bases, leaving 15 bases between the germline ends. Germline CDR1 and CDR2: SNHLY and FYNNEI. The CDR3 consists of 15 residues. The CDR3 DNA reads as TGTGCCAGCAGTTTTGGGGGGACAGCTCAAGAGACCCAGTACTTC. This sequence encodes CASSFGGTAQETQYF. Together with reference TRBV2 and TRBJ2-5, the CDR3 gives the full variable domain: EPEVTQTPSHQVTQMGQEVILRCVPISNHLYFYWYRQILGQKVEFLVSFYNNEISEKSEIFDDQFSVERPDGSNFTLKIRSTKLEDSAMYFCASSFGGTAQETQYFGPGTRLLVL.

The chain joins TRBV11-2 to TRBJ1-1; D ambiguous. Trimming removed 1 base at V and 6 bases at J, with 15 bases between. This CDR3 contains 15 residues. The germline CDR1 and CDR2 sequences are SGHAT and FQNNGV. The DNA of the CDR3 is TGTGCCAGCAGCTTAGCTTTGGGAGGGAGCCCTGAAGCTTTCTTT. Translation: CASSLALGGSPEAFF.

The DNA for the CDR3 is TGTGCCAGCAGCCCCTCCCCTCGGGAAAGCTCTGGGGCCAACGTCCTGACTTTC. It translates to CASSPSPRESSGANVLTF. This chain uses TRBV11-2 with TRBJ2-6, with a possible D match to TRBD2 (5 bases). Germline lookup yields CDR1 SGHAT and CDR2 FQNNGV. V lost 5 bases to trimming and J lost 0 bases, with 17 bases between them. This CDR3 region has 18 residues. Full variable domain (rest looked up from reference TRBV11-2 and TRBJ2-6): EAGVAQSPRYKIIEKRQSVAFWCNPISGHATLYWYQQILGQGPKLLIQFQNNGVVDDSQLPKDRFSAERLKGVDSTLKIQPAKLEDSAVYLCASSPSPRESSGANVLTFGAGSRLTVL.